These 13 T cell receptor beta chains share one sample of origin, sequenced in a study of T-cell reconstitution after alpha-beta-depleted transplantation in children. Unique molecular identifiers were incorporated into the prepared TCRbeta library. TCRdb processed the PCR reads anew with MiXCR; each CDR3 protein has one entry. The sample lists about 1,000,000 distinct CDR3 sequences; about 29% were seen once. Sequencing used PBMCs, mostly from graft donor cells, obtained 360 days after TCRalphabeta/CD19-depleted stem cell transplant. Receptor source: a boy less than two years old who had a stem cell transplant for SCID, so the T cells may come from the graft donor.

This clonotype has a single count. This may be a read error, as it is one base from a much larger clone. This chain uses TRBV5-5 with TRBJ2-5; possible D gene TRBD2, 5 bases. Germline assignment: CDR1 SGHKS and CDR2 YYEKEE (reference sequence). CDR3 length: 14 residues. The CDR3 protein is CASSQGRLQETHYF. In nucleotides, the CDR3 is TGTGCCAGCAGCCAAGGGAGATTACAAGAGACCCACTACTTC.

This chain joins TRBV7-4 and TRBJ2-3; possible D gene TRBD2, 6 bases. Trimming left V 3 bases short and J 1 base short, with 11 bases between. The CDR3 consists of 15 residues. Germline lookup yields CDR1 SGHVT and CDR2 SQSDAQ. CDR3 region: CASSLGGTRTDTQYF. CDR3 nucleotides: TGTGCCAGCAGCTTGGGCGGGACTCGCACAGATACGCAGTATTTT.

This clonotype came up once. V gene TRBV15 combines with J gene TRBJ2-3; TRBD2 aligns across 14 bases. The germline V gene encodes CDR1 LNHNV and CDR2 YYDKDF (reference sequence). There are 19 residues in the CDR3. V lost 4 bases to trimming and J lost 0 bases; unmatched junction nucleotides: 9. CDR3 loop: CATSIPRWTSGGSTDTQYF. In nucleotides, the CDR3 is TGTGCCACCAGCATCCCCCGGTGGACTAGCGGGGGGAGCACAGATACGCAGTATTTT.

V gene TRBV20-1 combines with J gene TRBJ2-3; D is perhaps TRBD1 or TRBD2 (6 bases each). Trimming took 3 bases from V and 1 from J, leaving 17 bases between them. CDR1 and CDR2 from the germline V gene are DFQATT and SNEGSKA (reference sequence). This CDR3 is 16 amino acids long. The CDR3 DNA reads TGCAGTGCTAGGGGCAACGGGGGCGTAGGCACAGATACGCAGTATTTT. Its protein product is CSARGNGGVGTDTQYF.

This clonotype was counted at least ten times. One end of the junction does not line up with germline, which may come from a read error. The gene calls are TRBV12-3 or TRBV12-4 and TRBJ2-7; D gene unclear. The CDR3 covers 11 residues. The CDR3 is CASSLDYEQYF. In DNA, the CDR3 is TGTGCCAGCAGCTTAGACTACGAGCAGTACTTC.

The CDR3 region has the DNA TGTGCCAGCAGCCTTTTTCGGGTGGACAAAAACATTCAGTACTTC. Translating it yields CASSLFRVDKNIQYF. The J gene is TRBJ2-4, the V gene TRBV12-3 or TRBV12-4; D ambiguous. CDR3 length: 15 amino acids. The V and J ends lost 6 bases and 3 bases respectively, with 15 bases between them.

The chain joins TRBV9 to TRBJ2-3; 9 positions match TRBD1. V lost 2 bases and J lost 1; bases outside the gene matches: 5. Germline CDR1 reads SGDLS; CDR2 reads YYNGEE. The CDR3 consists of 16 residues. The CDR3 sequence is CASSVLTGGGTDTQYF. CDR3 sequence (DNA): TGTGCCAGCAGCGTTTTGACAGGGGGGGGCACAGATACGCAGTATTTT.

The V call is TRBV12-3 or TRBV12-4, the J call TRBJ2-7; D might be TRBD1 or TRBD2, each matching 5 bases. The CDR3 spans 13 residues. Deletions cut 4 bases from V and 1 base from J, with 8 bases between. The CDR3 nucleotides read TGTGCCAGCAGTTGGGACCTTTCCTACGAGCAGTACTTC. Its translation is CASSWDLSYEQYF.

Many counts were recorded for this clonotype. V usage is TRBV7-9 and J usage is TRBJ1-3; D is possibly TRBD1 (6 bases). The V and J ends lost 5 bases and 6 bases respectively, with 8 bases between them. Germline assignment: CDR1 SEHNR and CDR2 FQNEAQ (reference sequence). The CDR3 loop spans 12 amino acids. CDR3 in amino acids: CASSRTENTIYF. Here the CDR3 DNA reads TGTGCCAGCAGCCGGACAGAAAACACCATATATTTT.

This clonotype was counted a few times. The CDR3 DNA follows: TGTGCCAGCAGCGTAGGCGGGTACTCCTACGAGCAGTACTTC. Translating gives CASSVGGYSYEQYF. The J gene is TRBJ2-7, the V gene TRBV9, with D possibly matching TRBD2 (5 bases). Germline loops: CDR1 SGDLS, CDR2 YYNGEE. Trimming pared 0 bases from V and 0 bases from J, leaving 7 bases between. The CDR3 is 14 residues long.

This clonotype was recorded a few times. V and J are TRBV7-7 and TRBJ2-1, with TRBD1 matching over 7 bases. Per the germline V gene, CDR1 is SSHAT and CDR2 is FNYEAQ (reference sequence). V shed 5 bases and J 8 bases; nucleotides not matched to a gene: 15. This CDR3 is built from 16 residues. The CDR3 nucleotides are TGTGCCAGCAGCACAAGGACAGGAGCCTCCTCGGATGAGCAGTTCTTC. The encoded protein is CASSTRTGASSDEQFF.

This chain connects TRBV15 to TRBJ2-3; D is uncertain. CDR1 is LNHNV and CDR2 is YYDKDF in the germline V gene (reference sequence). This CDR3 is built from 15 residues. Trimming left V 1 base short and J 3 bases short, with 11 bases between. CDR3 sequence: CATSRVGRFTDTQYF. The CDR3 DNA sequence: TGTGCCACCAGCAGAGTTGGAAGGTTTACAGATACGCAGTATTTT.

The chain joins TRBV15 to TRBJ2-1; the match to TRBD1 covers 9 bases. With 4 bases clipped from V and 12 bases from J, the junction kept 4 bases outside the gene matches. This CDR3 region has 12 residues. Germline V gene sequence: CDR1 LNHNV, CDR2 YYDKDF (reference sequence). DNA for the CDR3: TGTGCCACCAGCACCTTGACAGGGGGGCAGTTCTTC. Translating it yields CATSTLTGGQFF.